These 11 T cell receptor beta chains came from one sample sequenced in a study of shared clonotypes between healthy human individuals. Repertoires were generated with immunoSEQ multiplex PCR, while TCRdb's copy carries only in-frame clones and drops some. The sample consists of 550,000 to 800,000 clones, 90% of them appearing once. Sequencing input: memory CD8+ T cells from PBMCs. Subset given: CD45RO+ cells pooled with CCR7-negative TemRA cells. The source of these receptors is a man aged 18 to 29 in good health. Some clones in this sample may be carry-over from other donors' samples.

Regarding this clone: Other nucleotide sequences in the sample specify the same CDR3. The gene calls are TRBV5-6 and TRBJ2-1; D ambiguous. Germline assignment: CDR1 SGHDT and CDR2 YYEEEE. The CDR3 length is 11 residues. The V and J ends lost 2 bases and 6 bases respectively, with 3 bases between them. CDR3 bases: TGTGCCAGCAGCTTTGGCAATGAGCAGTTCTTC. Amino acid sequence: CASSFGNEQFF.

The chain links TRBV27 to TRBJ2-1; TRBD1 matches 10 bases. Losses at the gene ends were 5 bases for V and 9 bases for J; bases not matched to a gene: 7. CDR1 and CDR2 from the germline V gene are MNHEY and SMNVEV (reference sequence). The CDR3 is made up of 14 amino acids. CDR3 region: CASSPGQGFSEQFF. The CDR3, as DNA: TGTGCCAGCAGTCCGGGACAGGGGTTTAGTGAGCAGTTCTTC.

The chain employs TRBV10-1 and TRBJ2-1, with a weak D call TRBD2 (7 bases). Germline CDR1 reads WNHNN; CDR2 reads SYGVQD (reference sequence). Trimming shortened V by 10 bases and J by 4 bases, and 14 bases separated the two germline ends. The CDR3 is 13 residues long. The CDR3, as DNA: TGCGCCACTAGCGGAGGGGGGTACAATGAGCAGTTCTTC. Encoded protein: CATSGGGYNEQFF.

The CDR3: CASTPGQISGYTF. The CDR3 nucleotides read TGTGCCAGTACACCGGGACAAATCTCTGGCTACACCTTC. This rearrangement joins TRBV19 to TRBJ1-2, with D perhaps matching TRBD1 (6 bases). From germline, CDR1 is LNHDA and CDR2 SQIVND (reference sequence). V lost 7 bases and J lost 7, with 16 bases in between. The CDR3 contains 13 residues.

The chain joins TRBV7-9 to TRBJ2-1, with D unclear. Germline V gene sequence: CDR1 SEHNR, CDR2 FQNEAQ (reference sequence). V lost 5 bases to trimming and J lost 8 bases, with 13 bases between them. The CDR3 consists of 13 residues. CDR3 amino acids: CASSLDGSDEQFF. The CDR3 coding sequence is TGTGCCAGCAGCCTGGACGGTTCGGATGAGCAGTTCTTC. Supplemented by reference TRBV7-9 and TRBJ2-1, the full variable domain reads DTGVSQNPRHKITKRGQNVTFRCDPISEHNRLYWYRQTLGQGPEFLTYFQNEAQLEKSRLLSDRFSAERPKGSFSTLEIQRTEQGDSAMYLCASSLDGSDEQFFGPGTRLTVL.

The V call is TRBV9, the J call TRBJ2-7, with 8 bases identical to TRBD2. V lost 0 bases to trimming and J lost 5 bases; unmatched junction nucleotides: 7. The CDR3 has 15 residues. CDR1 SGDLS and CDR2 YYNGEE come from the germline V gene. CDR3 in amino acids: CASSVGRLAGDEQYF. The CDR3, as DNA: TGTGCCAGCAGCGTAGGGAGGCTAGCGGGTGACGAGCAGTACTTC.

The chain joins TRBV2 to TRBJ2-7; D is undetermined. This CDR3 spans 14 amino acids. Trimming pared 4 bases from V and 2 bases from J, leaving 12 bases between. In germline, CDR1 is SNHLY, CDR2 FYNNEI. The DNA for the CDR3 is TGTGCCAGCAGTGGGTCTATCGACACCTACGAGCAGTACTTC. It yields the protein CASSGSIDTYEQYF.

V is TRBV28 and J is TRBJ2-7; D gene uncertain. Germline CDR1 and CDR2: MDHEN and SYDVKM. CDR3 size: 12 residues. The ends were cut back, 2 bases at V and 4 bases at J, with 6 bases in the middle. This CDR3 reads CASSLRAYEQYF. The CDR3 region has the DNA TGTGCCAGCAGTTTAAGGGCATACGAGCAGTACTTC.

The chain has TRBV11-3 and TRBJ2-3; D remains unclear. The CDR3 is 13 residues long. In germline, CDR1 is SGHNT, CDR2 YENEEA. Trimming cost V 5 bases and J 6 bases, with 12 bases left between them. The CDR3 bases are TGTGCCAGCAGCCCTTCACGTTTGGATACGCAGTATTTT. It yields the protein CASSPSRLDTQYF.

With regard to this clone: One end of the junction fails to match germline, which may point to a read error. The CDR3 is CASSESDLGADEQHF. In DNA, the CDR3 is TGTGCCAGCAGTGAATCCGACCTGGGAGCAGACGAGCAGCACTTC. The chain couples TRBV25-1 to TRBJ2-7, with a weak D call TRBD2 (5 bases). The CDR3 consists of 15 residues. Germline CDR1 and CDR2: MGHDK and SYGVNS.

J is TRBJ2-5 and V is TRBV15; TRBD1 might be the D (6 bases). V dropped 3 bases and J dropped 3 bases, with 8 bases sitting between them. This CDR3 comprises 13 residues. Germline CDR1 LNHNV, CDR2 YYDKDF (reference sequence). In DNA form, the CDR3 reads TGTGCCACCAGCAGTCCAGGGGAAGAGACCCAGTACTTC. Translation gives CATSSPGEETQYF.